This T cell receptor (beta chain) emerged from a study of blood T cell repertoires in COVID-19. Self-reported history from a screening survey and questionnaire set each donor's cohort. CDR1 and CDR2 (germline): SEHNR, FQNEAQ (reference sequence). V was shortened by 3 bases and J by 3 bases, with 6 bases between the two germline ends. The CDR3 is 12 amino acids. Assay used: immunoSEQ multiplex PCR; TCRdb lists only in-frame clones, some missing. The data show roughly 330,000 clones, around 87% seen once. This chain joins TRBV7-9 and TRBJ2-7, with a weak D call TRBD2 (6 bases). Sample: PBMCs or T cells enriched from blood (not recorded which). The TCR originated in a woman in her twenties or thirties who had recovered from COVID-19. The CDR3 DNA is TGTGCCAGCAGCTTGGACTACTACGAGCAGTACTTC. Translated: CASSLDYYEQYF. The whole variable domain, filled in from reference TRBV7-9 and TRBJ2-7, reads DTGVSQNPRHKITKRGQNVTFRCDPISEHNRLYWYRQTLGQGPEFLTYFQNEAQLEKSRLLSDRFSAERPKGSFSTLEIQRTEQGDSAMYLCASSLDYYEQYFGPGTRLTVT.